This T cell receptor beta chain came from a study of blood T cell repertoires in COVID-19. Study as a whole: The United States, Italy and Spain provided the acute and convalescent COVID-19 samples. The cDNA or gDNA used as material had been derived from T cells, B-cell-depleted T cells, or PBMCs.

Per the authors' pipeline: Amplification from reference gene primers served as the basis for estimated nucleated cell counts. Some clones are missing from TCRdb's copy, which holds only in-frame ones; the method was immunoSEQ multiplex PCR. V and J calls and clone size are copied from that table; D and trimming were computed from the DNA. The data show fewer than 65,000 clones, just under 85% seen once. Germline V gene lookup returns CDR1 MGHRA and CDR2 YSYEKL. V lost 4 bases and J lost 5, with 17 bases in between. The CDR3 length is 15 residues. V usage is TRBV4-1 and J usage is TRBJ2-5, with D perhaps TRBD1 (8 bases). The TCR originated in a man aged 60 to 75 with acute or convalescent COVID-19. The sequenced sample was peripheral blood. For the CDR3, the DNA is TGCGCCAGCAGCCTCGACAGGGGAGGGGTTGAGACCCAGTACTTC. It is translated as CASSLDRGGVETQYF.